This T cell receptor beta chain was found in a study of human T cells and chemical hapten exposure. On the study more broadly: The study sensitized with 2% DPC on a roughly 2 cm by roughly 2 cm patch of upper inner arm skin.

Time point of the sample: patch test 3, about 24 weeks after DPC sensitization. Stated treatment: therapeutic diphenylcyclopropenone sensitization with weekly scalp DPC. TCRdb itself ran the RACE reads through MiXCR, one entry per CDR3 protein. The sample has roughly 100,000 distinct CDR3 sequences, under 35% seen once. The CDR3 consists of 17 residues. Germline V CDR1 and CDR2: SGHTA, FQGNSA. The ends were cut back, 1 base at V and 1 base at J, with 17 bases in the middle. This sequence joins TRBV7-2 and TRBJ2-7; tentative D call: TRBD2 (6 bases). The sequence was obtained from a man aged 35-49 years with alopecia areata. Some clones in this sample may be carry-over from other donors' samples. Sequencing used whole blood, obtained in connection with sensitization to the hapten diphenylcyclopropenone (DPC). The CDR3 loop reads CASSLGELGTLSYEQYV. Written as DNA, the CDR3 is TGTGCCAGCAGCTTAGGAGAGTTAGGGACTCTTTCCTACGAGCAGTACGTC.